Shown below are 31 T cell receptor beta chains from a single sample sequenced in a study of CD8 T cells in Susac syndrome. Random hexamers primed reverse transcription of about 0.5 to 1 ug RNA. From the immunoSEQ multiplex PCR reads, TCRdb called clonotypes with MiXCR, one entry per CDR3 protein. The repertoire includes 150,000 to 200,000 distinct CDR3 sequences, roughly 95% of them detected once, and approximately 0.12% sits in the top ten. Sample: CD4+ T cells from PBMCs. The receptors come from a human donor with Susac syndrome.

DNA of the CDR3: TGTGCCACCAGTGAGGACGGATACACCGGGGAGCTGTTTTTT. Its translation is CATSEDGYTGELFF. The rearrangement links TRBV24-1 to TRBJ2-2; D remains ambiguous. Trimming left V 4 bases short and J 3 bases short, with 8 bases between. This CDR3 region has 14 residues. Per the germline V gene, CDR1 is KGHDR and CDR2 is SFDVKD.

This clonotype was detected once. The chain uses TRBV5-5 and TRBJ2-5; no definite D call. Germline-derived CDR1 and CDR2 are SGHKS and YYEKEE (reference sequence). With 1 base removed from V and 1 base from J, the gap between germline ends came to 8 bases. CDR3 length equals 14 residues. CDR3 in DNA: TGTGCCAGCAGCTTGATCCAGCTCCAAGAGACCCAGTACTTC. Translation: CASSLIQLQETQYF.

The chain carries TRBV20-1 and TRBJ2-1; 12 nucleotides align to TRBD2. The CDR3 has 16 amino acids. Germline V CDR1 and CDR2: DFQATT, SNEGSKA (reference sequence). V lost 6 bases and J lost 3; bases outside the gene matches: 9. The CDR3 spells CSASILAGGSYNEQFF. The CDR3 DNA reads TGCAGTGCCAGCATCCTAGCGGGGGGGAGCTACAATGAGCAGTTCTTC.

The CDR3 DNA is TGTGCCAGCAGCGTAGCCGGAGGGCTAGGAAACACCATATATTTT. Its protein is CASSVAGGLGNTIYF. The V call is TRBV9, the J call TRBJ1-3; the D is unclear. This CDR3 region has 15 residues. CDR1 is SGDLS, CDR2 YYNGEE, per germline. Deletions cut 0 bases from V and 4 bases from J, with 11 bases between.

The chain employs TRBV29-1 and TRBJ1-2; no firm D call. Germline V gene lookup returns CDR1 SQVTM and CDR2 ANQGSEA. The CDR3 consists of 12 residues. V lost 6 bases to trimming and J lost 1 base, with 9 bases between them. The CDR3 loop reads CSVEIDNYGYTF. The CDR3 bases are TGCAGCGTAGAAATCGATAACTATGGCTACACCTTC.

The chain uses TRBV20-1 and TRBJ2-1; possibly TRBD1 or TRBD2 for D (5 bases each). With 4 bases removed from V and 5 bases from J, the gap between germline ends came to 18 bases. In germline, CDR1 is DFQATT, CDR2 SNEGSKA (reference sequence). The CDR3 totals 15 residues. DNA of the CDR3: TGCAGTGCTAATCCCGCTCGGGGCAGGGACAATGAGCAGTTCTTC. Translation: CSANPARGRDNEQFF.

The chain uses TRBV7-3 and TRBJ2-5; the D gene is possibly TRBD2 (5 bases). V shed 6 bases and J shed 5 bases, with 16 bases lying between them. The CDR3 has 14 amino acids. Germline assignment: CDR1 SGHTA and CDR2 FQGTGA. The CDR3 is CASRSGWVRETQYF. In DNA form, the CDR3 reads TGTGCCAGCAGATCGGGATGGGTCAGGGAGACCCAGTACTTC.

The chain joins TRBV15 to TRBJ2-6; 7 bases are shared with TRBD1. With 1 base clipped from V and 2 bases from J, the junction kept 5 bases outside the gene matches. This CDR3 contains 17 residues. The germline V gene encodes CDR1 LNHNV and CDR2 YYDKDF (reference sequence). The CDR3 protein is CATSRGITGAGANVLTF. The CDR3 bases are TGTGCCACCAGCAGAGGGATAACAGGGGCTGGGGCCAACGTCCTGACTTTC.

CDR3 protein: CASSLPGGGETQYF. In DNA, the CDR3 is TGTGCCAGCAGTTTACCCGGGGGGGGAGAGACCCAGTACTTC. V usage is TRBV28 and J usage is TRBJ2-5, with 8 bases identical to TRBD2. Trimming cost V 2 bases and J 4 bases; bases outside gene matches: 3. The CDR3 loop spans 14 amino acids. The germline V gene encodes CDR1 MDHEN and CDR2 SYDVKM.

J is TRBJ2-5 and V is TRBV14; perhaps TRBD1 as D (5 bases). This CDR3 contains 15 residues. The V gene lost 3 bases and the J gene lost 0 bases, with 11 bases spanning the gap. Germline V lookup: CDR1 SGHDN, CDR2 FVKESK. The CDR3 is CASSQAQAYQETQYF. The DNA for the CDR3 is TGTGCCAGCAGCCAGGCACAGGCTTACCAAGAGACCCAGTACTTC.

This clonotype was observed a single time. The chain links TRBV7-2 to TRBJ2-1; TRBD1 matches 7 bases. V lost 5 bases, J lost 14 bases, and 15 bases stayed unmatched. The CDR3 is 14 residues long. CDR1 is SGHTA and CDR2 is FQGNSA in the germline V gene. The CDR3 loop reads CASSRETGQMIKFF. The CDR3 bases are TGTGCCAGCAGCCGAGAGACGGGACAGATGATTAAGTTCTTC. Complete variable domain (other parts from reference TRBV7-2 and TRBJ2-1): GAGVSQSPSNKVTEKGKDVELRCDPISGHTALYWYRQSLGQGLEFLIYFQGNSAPDKSGLPSDRFSAERTGGSVSTLTIQRTQQEDSAVYLCASSRETGQMIKFFGPGTRLTVL.

This clonotype came up a few times. This rearrangement joins TRBV3-1 to TRBJ2-7; no clear D. Trimming removed 2 bases from V and 7 bases from J, with 6 bases in between. The CDR3 length is 11 residues. The germline gives CDR1 LGHDT, CDR2 YNNKEL (reference sequence). The CDR3 nucleotides are TGTGCCAGCAGCCAAACTTGGGAGCAGTACTTC. Its protein is CASSQTWEQYF.

The rearrangement links TRBV3-1 to TRBJ2-4; D is unresolved. In germline, CDR1 is LGHDT, CDR2 YNNKEL (reference sequence). Trimming cost V 0 bases and J 3 bases, with 3 bases left between them. The CDR3 has 13 residues. As DNA, the CDR3 is TGTGCCAGCAGCCAAGATATCAAAAACATTCAGTACTTC. Encoded protein: CASSQDIKNIQYF. Supplemented by reference TRBV3-1 and TRBJ2-4, the full variable domain reads DTAVSQTPKYLVTQMGNDKSIKCEQNLGHDTMYWYKQDSKKFLKIMFSYNNKELIINETVPNRFSPKSPDKAHLNLHINSLELGDSAVYFCASSQDIKNIQYFGAGTRLSVL.

The J gene is TRBJ1-1, the V gene TRBV29-1; D remains ambiguous. Germline V CDR1 and CDR2: SQVTM, ANQGSEA. The CDR3 length is 14 residues. The V end was cut by 6 bases, the J end by 4 bases, with 18 bases between. This CDR3 is CSVLQSAGATEAFF. The CDR3 nucleotides read TGCAGCGTGCTTCAGTCGGCCGGAGCCACTGAAGCTTTCTTT.

This chain connects TRBV7-2 to TRBJ2-5, with D perhaps TRBD1 or TRBD2 (5 bases each). This CDR3 contains 15 residues. V was clipped by 4 bases and J by 5 bases, with 17 bases between them. Per the germline V gene, CDR1 is SGHTA and CDR2 is FQGNSA. Here the CDR3 reads CASSSQAGGWETQYF. In DNA, the CDR3 is TGTGCCAGCAGCTCACAGGCGGGCGGGTGGGAGACCCAGTACTTC.

The chain combines TRBV2 with TRBJ2-1, with D tentatively TRBD1 (5 bases). The CDR3 length is 11 residues. Germline V lookup: CDR1 SNHLY, CDR2 FYNNEI. Between the trimmed V and J ends, which lost 8 bases and 10 bases, there was a span of 12 bases. In nucleotides, the CDR3 is TGTGCCAGCTCAGGGTTAGCCGAGCAGTTCTTC. As protein: CASSGLAEQFF.

This clonotype was detected only a few times. The rearrangement joins TRBV7-2 to TRBJ2-7, with 7 bases aligning to TRBD1. The CDR3 length is 15 residues. With 5 bases clipped from V and 7 bases from J, the junction kept 14 bases outside the gene matches. Per germline, CDR1 SGHTA and CDR2 FQGNSA. Here the CDR3 DNA reads TGTGCCAGCAGCACACAGGGGACGACCCGGGGAGAGCAGTACTTC. Its protein is CASSTQGTTRGEQYF.

This clonotype has a single count. The chain links TRBV4-2 to TRBJ2-2, with unresolved D. The CDR3 contains 17 residues. Trimming took off 1 base at V and 1 base at J, with 13 bases between the two ends. Germline values: CDR1 LGHNA, CDR2 YNFKEQ. The CDR3 DNA follows: TGTGCCAGCAGCCAAGTCCCTTGGCGGAAGAACACCGGGGAGCTGTTTTTT. This gives the protein CASSQVPWRKNTGELFF.

V gene TRBV10-3 combines with J gene TRBJ1-1; TRBD1 might be the D (5 bases). The V and J ends lost 5 bases and 7 bases respectively, with 14 bases between them. The CDR3 is 13 residues long. CDR1 is ENHRY, CDR2 SYGVKD, per germline. The CDR3 nucleotides read TGTGCCATCAGTCCGGGACTGCAACTTGAAGCTTTCTTT. Its protein is CAISPGLQLEAFF.

The genes are TRBV2 and TRBJ2-7; D gene unclear. The CDR3 extends over 12 amino acids. Germline values: CDR1 SNHLY, CDR2 FYNNEI. Trimming pared 1 base from V and 9 bases from J, leaving 10 bases between. The CDR3 reads CASSEDGVLQYV. CDR3 DNA: TGTGCCAGCAGTGAAGATGGTGTGCTGCAGTACGTC.

V gene TRBV9 combines with J gene TRBJ2-5, with D possibly being TRBD1 (8 bases). The CDR3 extends over 17 amino acids. Trimming shortened V by 4 bases and J by 5 bases, and 24 bases separated the two germline ends. Germline loops: CDR1 SGDLS, CDR2 YYNGEE. The CDR3: CASSSRSGTGPGETQYF. The DNA of the CDR3 is TGTGCCAGCAGCTCGCGAAGCGGGACAGGCCCCGGGGAGACCCAGTACTTC.

The gene calls are TRBV29-1 and TRBJ2-7; D not certain. From germline, CDR1 is SQVTM and CDR2 ANQGSEA. The CDR3 totals 11 residues. The V and J ends lost 8 bases and 4 bases respectively, with 12 bases between them. The CDR3 DNA follows: TGCAGCCCACCCCCCACTTACGAGCAGTACGTC. Its protein product is CSPPPTYEQYV.

This chain connects TRBV28 to TRBJ1-5; D gene unclear. Germline assignment: CDR1 MDHEN and CDR2 SYDVKM. This CDR3 is built from 10 residues. V lost 10 bases and J 7 bases, leaving 8 bases between the germline ends. The CDR3 protein is CATGGQPQHF. The CDR3 region has the DNA TGTGCCACCGGCGGGCAGCCCCAGCATTTT.

This clonotype showed up just once. The chain has TRBV4-2 and TRBJ1-2; tentative D call: TRBD1 (5 bases). V was shortened by 4 bases and J by 6 bases, with 12 bases between the two germline ends. CDR3 size: 13 residues. Germline V gene data show CDR1 as LGHNA and CDR2 as YNFKEQ. The DNA for the CDR3 is TGTGCCAGCAGCCTCATGGGAGGGGATGGCTACACCTTC. Residues: CASSLMGGDGYTF.

The V call is TRBV7-9, the J call TRBJ1-1; D is undetermined. The germline gives CDR1 SEHNR, CDR2 FQNEAQ (reference sequence). The CDR3 extends over 13 amino acids. Trimming cost V 5 bases and J 1 base, with 8 bases left between them. The CDR3 nucleotides read TGTGCCAGCAGCGGAATAAGGAACACTGAAGCTTTCTTT. Encoded protein: CASSGIRNTEAFF.

This chain joins TRBV3-1 and TRBJ2-1; a possible D gene is TRBD2 (6 bases). The V and J ends lost 6 bases and 0 bases respectively, with 12 bases between them. CDR1 LGHDT and CDR2 YNNKEL come from the germline V gene (reference sequence). CDR3 size: 15 residues. CDR3 region: CASSGSGASYNEQFF. DNA of the CDR3: TGTGCCAGCAGTGGATCGGGAGCCTCCTACAATGAGCAGTTCTTC.

This clonotype was counted a single time. The chain is built from TRBV2 and TRBJ2-3; a weak D match, TRBD2 (5 bases). The germline V and J ends were trimmed by 6 bases and 3 bases, with 13 bases remaining between them. The CDR3 spans 14 residues. Germline CDR1 and CDR2: SNHLY and FYNNEI. The CDR3 sequence: CASSPRSGTDTQYF. CDR3 bases: TGTGCCAGCAGCCCCCGCTCGGGGACAGATACGCAGTATTTT.

The CDR3 reads CSVTSGVPQGTQYF. The CDR3 DNA sequence: TGCAGCGTTACTAGCGGGGTGCCCCAGGGGACCCAGTACTTC. The chain employs TRBV29-1 and TRBJ2-5; TRBD2 matches 10 bases. The CDR3 is 14 amino acids. The junction had 10 bases not matched to a gene; V was cut back by 5 bases and J by 7 bases. Germline CDR1 reads SQVTM; CDR2 reads ANQGSEA.

The rearrangement joins TRBV13 to TRBJ2-7; possibly TRBD1 for D (7 bases). The germline V and J ends were trimmed by 4 bases and 5 bases, with 18 bases remaining between them. The CDR3 contains 15 residues. Germline V lookup: CDR1 PRHDT, CDR2 FYEKMQ (reference sequence). CDR3 amino acids: CASSSSRRGDDEQYF. In DNA, the CDR3 is TGTGCCAGCAGCTCGTCCCGCAGGGGGGATGACGAGCAGTACTTC.

The chain has TRBV20-1 and TRBJ2-6; D perhaps matches TRBD2 (6 bases). Germline values: CDR1 DFQATT, CDR2 SNEGSKA (reference sequence). The CDR3 length is 15 residues. Trimming took 0 bases from V and 12 from J, leaving 18 bases between them. Here the CDR3 DNA reads TGCAGTGCTAGAGACCTGACTGGGGCAGCGGGCGTCCTGACTTTC. Its translation: CSARDLTGAAGVLTF.

V is TRBV20-1 and J is TRBJ2-5; tentatively, D is TRBD1 (8 bases). Germline CDR1 is DFQATT and CDR2 is SNEGSKA (reference sequence). V was shortened by 1 base and J by 1 base, with 16 bases between the two germline ends. The CDR3 is made up of 16 amino acids. CDR3 in amino acids: CSARVGTGGGQETQYF. In nucleotides, the CDR3 is TGCAGTGCTAGAGTAGGGACAGGCGGGGGCCAAGAGACCCAGTACTTC.